These T cell receptor beta chains were read from a single sample in a study of shared clonotypes between healthy human individuals. This table comes from immunoSEQ multiplex PCR, and its TCRdb copy is limited to in-frame clones, with some not included. This table has 980,000 or so clones, less than 85% appearing once. Sequencing used memory CD4+ T cells sorted from blood. These TCRs come from a man between 18 and 35 years old in good health. CDR3s include the opening cysteine and the closing phenylalanine or tryptophan. D genes are given only for firm matches. A row's size may be missing; if present it is once, few, many or a size class.

CDR3nt,CDR3aa,j_gene,v_gene,d_gene,abundance
TGTGCCAGCAGTTATCTCTCCGGCCTTAATTCACCCCTCCACTTT,CASSYLSGLNSPLHF,TRBJ1-6,TRBV6-5,-,-
TGTGCCAGCAAGGGCCGGGATGGTACTAATGAAAAACTGTTTTTT,CASKGRDGTNEKLFF,TRBJ1-4,TRBV2,-,-
TGTGCCAGCCCGGAGGGGGTCGAATCTGGCTACACCTTC,CASPEGVESGYTF,TRBJ1-2,TRBV6-1,-,-
TGTGCCAGCAGCTTGCAAGCAAACGGAAACACCATATATTTT,CASSLQANGNTIYF,TRBJ1-3,TRBV11-2,-,-
TGTGCCAGCTCACCGGGGGGCCCCGGACAGTCAGGCTCTGGGGCCAACGTCCTGACTTTC,CASSPGGPGQSGSGANVLTF,TRBJ2-6,TRBV18,-,-
TGTGCCAGCAGCTTACGCACGATCGATTTGAACACTGAAGCTTTCTTT,CASSLRTIDLNTEAFF,TRBJ1-1,TRBV5-6,-,-
TGCGCCAGCAGCCAAGATTCTTACAAGGGTGCGCGTGGCTACACCTTC,CASSQDSYKGARGYTF,TRBJ1-2,TRBV4-1,-,-
TGTGCCAGCAGCTTCTCGTGGCTAGAAGGGACCCAGTACTTC,CASSFSWLEGTQYF,TRBJ2-5,TRBV11-2,-,few
TGTGCCAGCAGTCACTCCGGGACAGGGATGCATTTT,CASSHSGTGMHF,TRBJ2-3,TRBV6-4,TRBD1,-
TGTGCCAGCACCATTACAGGGGCCCATCAGCCCCAGCATTTT,CASTITGAHQPQHF,TRBJ1-5,TRBV28,TRBD1,once
TGTGCCAGCGGCTGGGAGACCCAGTACTTC,CASGWETQYF,TRBJ2-5,TRBV27,-,-
TGTGCCAGCAGTGTCAGACAGCCGAGGGATCAGCCCCAGCATTTT,CASSVRQPRDQPQHF,TRBJ1-5,TRBV6-1,-,-
TGCACCAGCATCAGGATCGGGGCGAACACCGGGGAGCTGTTTTTT,CTSIRIGANTGELFF,TRBJ2-2,TRBV1,-,-
TGTGCCAGCAGCTTGCCAGGGGCCAAAAACATTCAGTACTTC,CASSLPGAKNIQYF,TRBJ2-4,TRBV5-6,-,-
TGCGCCAGCAGCTTGGCGGCGGACCCCACGACCCAGTACTTC,CASSLAADPTTQYF,TRBJ2-5,TRBV5-1,-,-
TGTGCCAGCTCTCTGGGGGGTTACGAGCAGTACTTC,CASSLGGYEQYF,TRBJ2-7,TRBV18,-,-
TGTGCCAGCAGCTCCGGGAGGGACAATCAGCCCCAGCATTTT,CASSSGRDNQPQHF,TRBJ1-5,TRBV7-8,-,-
TGTGCCAGCAGCCTACCGCGGGGCACCGGGGAGCTGTTTTTT,CASSLPRGTGELFF,TRBJ2-2,TRBV28,-,-
TGTGCCAGCAGTAGAGGACAGGTTGAGGGAGCTTTCTTT,CASSRGQVEGAFF,TRBJ1-1,TRBV6-6,TRBD1,-
TGTGCCATCAAAGGCCCCGGTGAACCCCAGCATTTT,CAIKGPGEPQHF,TRBJ1-5,TRBV10-3,-,few
TGTGCCAGCAGCTTAGATCGGGGGACGGCCGATGGCTACACCTTC,CASSLDRGTADGYTF,TRBJ1-2,TRBV11-2,-,-
TGTGCCAGCAGCCGAGGGGGCGACAACACCGGGGAGCTGTTTTTT,CASSRGGDNTGELFF,TRBJ2-2,TRBV9,TRBD1,-
TGCGCCAGCCGTTCCGGGACTAGCCTCACCGGGGAGCTGTTTTTT,CASRSGTSLTGELFF,TRBJ2-2,TRBV5-1,TRBD2,-
TGTGCCAGCAGCCAAGATCAGGTGAGGACTGAAGCTTTCTTT,CASSQDQVRTEAFF,TRBJ1-1,TRBV14,-,few
TGTGCCAGCAAGACTCCGACAGCGTCCTACTATGGCTACACCTTC,CASKTPTASYYGYTF,TRBJ1-2,TRBV6-5,-,-
TGCGCCAGCAGCCGCCAGGGGGTACAAGAGACCCAGTACTTC,CASSRQGVQETQYF,TRBJ2-5,TRBV5-1,TRBD1,-
TGTGCCAGCAGCCTCGAGGACAGGGAGTCACCCCTCCACTTT,CASSLEDRESPLHF,TRBJ1-6,TRBV13,TRBD1,-
TGCGCCAGCAGTGACACGGGACTAGGGGAGCAGTACTTC,CASSDTGLGEQYF,TRBJ2-7,TRBV10-2,TRBD2,once
TGTGCCAGTCGAGAGCAGGGGAGGTCTGAAGCTTTCTTT,CASREQGRSEAFF,TRBJ1-1,TRBV19,-,-
TGTGCCAGCAGCTTGGGTGCAGGGGGGACCGATGAGCAGTTCTTC,CASSLGAGGTDEQFF,TRBJ2-1,TRBV5-4,-,-
TGTGCCAGCAGTTCACAGGGTTGGTATGGCTACACCTTC,CASSSQGWYGYTF,TRBJ1-2,TRBV28,-,many
TGTGCCAGCAGCTTAAGGTCCATGGGCGGGGATGAGCAGTTCTTC,CASSLRSMGGDEQFF,TRBJ2-1,TRBV11-3,-,-
TGTGCCAGCAGCTTCGGCAGGTGGGAAGACACCGGGGAGCTGTTTTTT,CASSFGRWEDTGELFF,TRBJ2-2,TRBV11-2,-,-
TGTGCCAGCAGCTTAGGCAGGATCTCCTACGAGCAGTACTTC,CASSLGRISYEQYF,TRBJ2-7,TRBV7-9,-,-
TGTGCCAGCAGTTTGGGGGGGGCTAGCAATCAGCCCCAGCATTTT,CASSLGGASNQPQHF,TRBJ1-5,TRBV28,-,-
TGTGCCAGCAGCCATAGGACTAGCGGGAGTCTAGAGACCCAGTACTTC,CASSHRTSGSLETQYF,TRBJ2-5,TRBV7-2,TRBD2,-
TGTGCCAGCAGCTTCTCGGGGCCTAGCACAGATACGCAGTATTTT,CASSFSGPSTDTQYF,TRBJ2-3,TRBV11-2,-,-
TGTGCCAGCAGCTTAGTTGGGACAGGCCCTGGCACCGGGGAGCTGTTTTTT,CASSLVGTGPGTGELFF,TRBJ2-2,TRBV7-9,TRBD1,-